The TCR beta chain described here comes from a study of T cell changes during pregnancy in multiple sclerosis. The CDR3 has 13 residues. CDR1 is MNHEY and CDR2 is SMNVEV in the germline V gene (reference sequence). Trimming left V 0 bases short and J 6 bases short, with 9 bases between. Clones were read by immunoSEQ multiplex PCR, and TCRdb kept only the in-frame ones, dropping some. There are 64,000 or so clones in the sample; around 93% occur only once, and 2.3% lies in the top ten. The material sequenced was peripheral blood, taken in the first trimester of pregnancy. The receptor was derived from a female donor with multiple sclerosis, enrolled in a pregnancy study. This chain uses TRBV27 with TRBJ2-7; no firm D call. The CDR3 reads CASSLSLSSEQYF. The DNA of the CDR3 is TGTGCCAGCAGTTTATCCCTGAGTAGCGAGCAGTACTTC.